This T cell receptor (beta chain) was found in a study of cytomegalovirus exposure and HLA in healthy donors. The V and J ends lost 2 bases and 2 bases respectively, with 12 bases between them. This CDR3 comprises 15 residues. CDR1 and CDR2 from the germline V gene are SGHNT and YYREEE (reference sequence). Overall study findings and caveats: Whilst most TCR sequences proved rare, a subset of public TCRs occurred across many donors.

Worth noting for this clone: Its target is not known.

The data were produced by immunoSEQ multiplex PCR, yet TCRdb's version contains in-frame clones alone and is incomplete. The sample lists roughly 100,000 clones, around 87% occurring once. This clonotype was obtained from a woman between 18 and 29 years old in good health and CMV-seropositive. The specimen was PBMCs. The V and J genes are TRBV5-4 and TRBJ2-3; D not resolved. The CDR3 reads CASSLFLEDTDTQYF. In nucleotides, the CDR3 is TGTGCCAGCAGCTTATTCCTCGAGGACACAGATACGCAGTATTTT.